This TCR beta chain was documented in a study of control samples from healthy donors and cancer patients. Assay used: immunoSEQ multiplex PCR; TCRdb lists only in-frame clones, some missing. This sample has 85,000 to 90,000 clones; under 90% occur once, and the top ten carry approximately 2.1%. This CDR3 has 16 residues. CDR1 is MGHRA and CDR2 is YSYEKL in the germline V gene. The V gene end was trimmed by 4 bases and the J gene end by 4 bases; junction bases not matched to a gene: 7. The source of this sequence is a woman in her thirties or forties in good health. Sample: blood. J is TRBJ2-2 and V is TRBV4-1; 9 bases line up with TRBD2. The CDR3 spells CASSRIAGDGTGELFF. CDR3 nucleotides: TGCGCCAGCAGCCGGATAGCGGGAGACGGCACCGGGGAGCTGTTTTTT.